Listed here are 23 T cell receptor beta chains from one sample, sequenced in a study of cytomegalovirus exposure and HLA in healthy donors (dated by TCRdb to the late 2010s). The receptor library was made with the immunoSEQ multiplex PCR assay. For the multiplex PCR, a mixture combining 60 forward primers for TCR Vbeta segments and 13 reverse primers for TCR Jbeta segments was used. The immuneACCESS repertoire file appears here via TCRdb, limited to in-frame rearrangements. These files lack a portion of the clones; in checked studies, under half of the deficit traces to unresolved V genes, and the cause of the others is not known. In this sample the table shows 150,000 to 200,000 clones, about 75% of which occur a single time. The ten largest clones take up 6.3% of the sample. Specimen: PBMCs. The receptors come from a man between 40 and 49 years old in good health and CMV-seropositive.

The gene calls are TRBV5-1 and TRBJ2-7; 10 bases line up with TRBD1. The V gene's germline CDR1 is SGHRS and CDR2 YFSETQ. This CDR3 has 14 amino acids. V gave up 4 bases and J gave up 3 bases; unmatched junction bases: 4. The CDR3 region has the DNA TGCGCCAGCAGCGGGGGACAGGGGATCTACGAGCAGTACTTC. Translating gives CASSGGQGIYEQYF.

V gene TRBV4-1 combines with J gene TRBJ1-4, with D unresolved. The CDR3 runs to 15 residues. CDR1 and CDR2 (germline): MGHRA, YSYEKL. Trimming left V 4 bases short and J 0 bases short, with 9 bases between. This CDR3 is CASSREGTTNEKLFF. The CDR3, as DNA: TGCGCCAGCAGCCGTGAGGGTACAACTAATGAAAAACTGTTTTTT.

The V gene is TRBV7-2, the J gene TRBJ2-6, with D possibly matching TRBD1 (5 bases). CDR1 SGHTA and CDR2 FQGNSA come from the germline V gene. V shed 11 bases and J shed 0 bases, with 5 bases lying between them. The CDR3 contains 12 residues. The CDR3 loop is CADSSGANVLTF. The DNA for the CDR3 is TGTGCCGACAGCTCTGGGGCCAACGTCCTGACTTTC.

This clone is labeled medium-sized. The chain links TRBV28 to TRBJ2-2; 8 bases line up with TRBD2. Trimming cost V 5 bases and J 1 base; bases outside gene matches: 3. CDR1 and CDR2 from the germline V gene are MDHEN and SYDVKM. This CDR3 spans 15 amino acids. The DNA of the CDR3 is TGTGCCAGCAGTCCAACTAGCGGGAACACCGGGGAGCTGTTTTTT. As protein: CASSPTSGNTGELFF.

The chain recombines TRBV2 with TRBJ1-4, with TRBD1 matching over 8 bases. Germline V lookup: CDR1 SNHLY, CDR2 FYNNEI. Losses at the gene ends were 8 bases for V and 9 bases for J; bases not matched to a gene: 5. The CDR3 is 12 amino acids. The CDR3 here is CASSDRVKKLFF. In DNA form, the CDR3 reads TGTGCCAGCTCGGACAGGGTCAAAAAACTGTTTTTT.

The chain carries TRBV7-2 and TRBJ2-5; 10 nucleotides line up with TRBD2. The germline V gene encodes CDR1 SGHTA and CDR2 FQGNSA. V lost 4 bases and J lost 2; bases outside the gene matches: 4. This CDR3 has 15 amino acids. The CDR3 reads CASSSRTSGQETQYF. The CDR3 nucleotides are TGTGCCAGCAGCTCTAGGACTAGCGGACAAGAGACCCAGTACTTC.

The chain uses TRBV12-5 and TRBJ2-1; tentatively, D is TRBD2 (5 bases). Trimming took off 8 bases at V and 0 bases at J, with 8 bases between the two ends. The CDR3 has 13 residues. Germline V gives CDR1 LGHNT, CDR2 FRNRAP. CDR3 DNA: TGTGCTAGTCCGGGAAGCTCCTACAATGAGCAGTTCTTC. Amino acid sequence: CASPGSSYNEQFF.

This rearrangement joins TRBV11-2 to TRBJ2-5, with D possibly being TRBD2 (7 bases). CDR3 length: 12 amino acids. The germline V gene encodes CDR1 SGHAT and CDR2 FQNNGV. Deletions cut 7 bases from V and 5 bases from J, with 11 bases between. The CDR3 loop is CASKGGGETQYF. The CDR3 region has the DNA TGTGCCAGCAAAGGGGGAGGGGAGACCCAGTACTTC.

The chain uses TRBV5-4 and TRBJ2-7; no clear D. The germline gives CDR1 SGHNT, CDR2 YYREEE (reference sequence). The CDR3 loop spans 12 amino acids. Trimming stripped 1 base from V and 3 bases from J, with 5 bases between. The CDR3 DNA sequence: TGTGCCAGCAGCTTGATCGGCTACGAGCAGTACTTC. As protein: CASSLIGYEQYF.

The chain is built from TRBV4-1 and TRBJ2-7; the match to TRBD2 covers 8 bases. V dropped 4 bases and J dropped 1; count of bases not matched to a gene: 9. Germline V lookup: CDR1 MGHRA, CDR2 YSYEKL. There are 16 residues in the CDR3. In DNA form, the CDR3 reads TGCGCCAGCAGCCGCTATCCCGGGGGGGAGTCCTACGAGCAGTACTTC. This sequence encodes CASSRYPGGESYEQYF.

The V gene is TRBV28, the J gene TRBJ2-7, with unresolved D. Between the trimmed V and J ends, which lost 6 bases and 6 bases, there was a span of 12 bases. The germline CDR1 and CDR2 sequences are MDHEN and SYDVKM. CDR3 length: 12 amino acids. This chain's CDR3 is CASSLDTLEQYF. The CDR3 region has the DNA TGTGCCAGCAGCCTCGACACCCTCGAGCAGTACTTC.

The chain carries TRBV21-1 and TRBJ2-7; the table gives TRBD1 as D, unverified against the DNA. TRBV21-1 is deemed a pseudogene. CDR3 length equals 15 residues. CDR3 nucleotide sequence: TGTGCCAGCAGCGCTCGGGACAGACGGCGCCCAGAGCAGTACTTC. It encodes CASSARDRRRPEQYF.

The chain recombines TRBV7-8 with TRBJ2-5, with TRBD1 identical over 10 bases. Germline V CDR1 and CDR2: SGHVS, FQNEAQ. There are 16 residues in the CDR3. V lost 5 bases to trimming and J lost 1 base; unmatched junction nucleotides: 7. Here the CDR3 reads CASSGRDRGFQETQYF. The CDR3 nucleotides are TGTGCCAGCAGCGGACGGGACAGGGGTTTCCAAGAGACCCAGTACTTC.

This sequence joins TRBV19 and TRBJ1-5, with 8 bases fitting TRBD1. Unmatched junction bases numbered 13, after V lost 2 bases and J lost 4 bases. The CDR3 contains 18 residues. Germline loops: CDR1 LNHDA, CDR2 SQIVND (reference sequence). CDR3 in amino acids: CASSIIKIRGLGNQPQHF. DNA for the CDR3: TGTGCCAGTAGTATAATCAAAATCAGGGGGCTCGGGAATCAGCCCCAGCATTTT.

This clone was counted a few times. The gene calls are TRBV9 and TRBJ1-2, with TRBD1 identical over 7 bases. V shed 5 bases, J shed 3 bases, and the junction held 10 bases outside the gene matches. CDR1 is SGDLS, CDR2 YYNGEE, per germline. This CDR3 has 15 residues. The CDR3 here is CASRQGGTWDYGYTF. CDR3 coding DNA: TGTGCCAGCAGGCAGGGGGGTACATGGGACTATGGCTACACCTTC.

The CDR3 DNA reads TGTGCCAGCAGCTTAGCGGGAGGGGGGGTAAGGCGCGAGCAGTACTTC. Residues: CASSLAGGGVRREQYF. This chain joins TRBV13 and TRBJ2-7, with 8 positions matching TRBD2. The CDR3 is made up of 16 amino acids. Unmatched junction bases numbered 11, after V lost 1 base and J lost 6 bases. CDR1 and CDR2 from the germline V gene are PRHDT and FYEKMQ (reference sequence).

The chain recombines TRBV11-2 with TRBJ2-1; perhaps TRBD2 as D (5 bases). V lost 7 bases to trimming and J lost 0 bases, with 16 bases between them. The length of the CDR3 is 16 residues. Germline CDR1 and CDR2: SGHAT and FQNNGV. CDR3 in amino acids: CASIRRADSSYNEQFF. Written as DNA, the CDR3 is TGTGCCAGCATTAGGAGAGCGGACTCCTCCTACAATGAGCAGTTCTTC.

The chain is built from TRBV6-1 and TRBJ1-3; 9 nucleotides match TRBD1. The CDR3 consists of 15 residues. After removal of 10 bases from V and 1 base from J, the junction contained 8 bases not matched to a gene. Germline CDR1 MNHNS, CDR2 SASEGT. The CDR3 region is CATIAGTGSGNTIYF. The CDR3, as DNA: TGTGCCACCATCGCCGGGACAGGGTCTGGAAACACCATATATTTT.

This chain uses TRBV11-3 with TRBJ2-6; D gene unclear. CDR1 and CDR2 (germline): SGHNT, YENEEA. V was pared by 2 bases and J by 4 bases, with 12 bases between. The length of the CDR3 is 16 residues. CDR3 nucleotides: TGTGCCAGCAGCTTAAATCCGGGTTCCGGGGCCAACGTCCTGACTTTC. Amino acids: CASSLNPGSGANVLTF. Using reference TRBV11-3 and TRBJ2-6 for the parts outside the CDR3, the full variable domain is EAGVVQSPRYKIIEKKQPVAFWCNPISGHNTLYWYLQNLGQGPELLIRYENEEAVDDSQLPKDRFSAERLKGVDSTLKIQPAELGDSAVYLCASSLNPGSGANVLTFGAGSRLTVL.

The chain combines TRBV9 with TRBJ2-7, with 12 bases fitting TRBD2. The CDR3 spans 15 residues. The germline V gene encodes CDR1 SGDLS and CDR2 YYNGEE. The V gene end was trimmed by 0 bases and the J gene end by 10 bases; junction bases not matched to a gene: 8. CDR3 in DNA: TGTGCCAGCAGCGTAGAGGAACTAGCGGGAGGTACCCAGTACTTC. Its translation: CASSVEELAGGTQYF.

This chain connects TRBV7-2 to TRBJ2-7; the match to TRBD2 covers 7 bases. V was clipped by 1 base and J by 0 bases; unmatched bases: 6. The CDR3 extends over 16 amino acids. Germline CDR1 and CDR2: SGHTA and FQGNSA. The CDR3 DNA sequence: TGTGCCAGCAGCTTAGTTGCGGGGGAAAGCTCCTACGAGCAGTACTTC. This sequence encodes CASSLVAGESSYEQYF.

The gene calls are TRBV27 and TRBJ2-3, with TRBD2 as a possible D gene (5 bases). This CDR3 comprises 13 residues. V was trimmed by 2 bases and J by 5 bases, leaving 8 bases between them. Germline V gene sequence: CDR1 MNHEY, CDR2 SMNVEV (reference sequence). The CDR3 region has the DNA TGTGCCAGCAGTTTAGAGAGGGAAGATACGCAGTATTTT. This encodes CASSLEREDTQYF.

This chain links TRBV27 with TRBJ1-2, with a tentative D call TRBD1 (5 bases). Trimming removed 7 bases from V and 4 bases from J, with 16 bases in between. The CDR3 extends over 14 amino acids. The germline V gene has CDR1 MNHEY and CDR2 SMNVEV (reference sequence). The CDR3 region has the DNA TGTGCCAGCACCCAGTGGGGGGGAGGCTATGGCTACACCTTC. Translating gives CASTQWGGGYGYTF.